Shown below are 5 T cell receptor beta chains from a single sample sequenced in a study of cytomegalovirus exposure and HLA in healthy donors (dated 2017 in TCRdb). Library preparation used the immunoSEQ multiplex PCR assay. For the multiplex PCR, a mixture combining 60 forward primers for TCR Vbeta segments and 13 reverse primers for TCR Jbeta segments was used. This is the immuneACCESS table as TCRdb keeps it, with only in-frame sequences that have V and J called. A part of the clones is gone; compared with another copy, unresolved V genes explain less than half, and the rest is unexplained. The sample includes 100,000 to 150,000 clones, with approximately 80% observed a single time. In total, the top ten clones hold around 1.5% of the sample. The specimen was PBMCs. Source of these receptors: a woman under 30 in good health and CMV-seronegative.

This sequence joins TRBV19 and TRBJ2-7; 7 bases are shared with TRBD1. CDR1 and CDR2 (germline): LNHDA, SQIVND (reference sequence). V shed 6 bases, J shed 5 bases, and the junction held 7 bases outside the gene matches. The CDR3 spans 13 residues. This CDR3 reads CASSVGTAHEQYF. The CDR3 bases are TGTGCCAGTAGCGTCGGGACAGCCCACGAGCAGTACTTC.

The rearrangement joins TRBV4-3 to TRBJ1-6, with a tentative D call TRBD1 (6 bases). V dropped 0 bases and J dropped 0 bases, with 12 bases sitting between them. The germline V gene has CDR1 LGHNA and CDR2 YSLEER. The CDR3 spans 18 residues. The CDR3 DNA reads as TGCGCCAGCAGCCAAGATCGGACAGTCCTCTCCTATAATTCACCCCTCCACTTT. The encoded protein is CASSQDRTVLSYNSPLHF.

This rearrangement joins TRBV7-2 to TRBJ2-7, with 8 bases fitting TRBD2. J gave up 4 bases and V 2 bases, and 4 bases lay outside the gene matches. The CDR3 consists of 14 residues. CDR1 SGHTA and CDR2 FQGNSA come from the germline V gene. The DNA of the CDR3 is TGTGCCAGCAGCTTAAGCGGGGGTGAATACGAGCAGTACTTC. Residues: CASSLSGGEYEQYF. The whole variable domain, filled in from reference TRBV7-2 and TRBJ2-7, reads GAGVSQSPSNKVTEKGKDVELRCDPISGHTALYWYRQSLGQGLEFLIYFQGNSAPDKSGLPSDRFSAERTGGSVSTLTIQRTQQEDSAVYLCASSLSGGEYEQYFGPGTRLTVT.

J is TRBJ2-3 and V is TRBV10-3; weak D call: TRBD1 (6 bases). The V end was cut by 3 bases, the J end by 3 bases, with 16 bases between. CDR3 length: 16 amino acids. In germline, CDR1 is ENHRY, CDR2 SYGVKD. The CDR3 sequence: CAISEETGWGTDTQYF. CDR3 DNA: TGTGCCATCAGTGAAGAGACAGGTTGGGGGACAGATACGCAGTATTTT.

The V and J genes are TRBV19 and TRBJ2-5; 7 positions match TRBD1. The end of the DNA fits TRBJ2-7 better, so the J call may be wrong. The germline V gene has CDR1 LNHDA and CDR2 SQIVND (reference sequence). The CDR3 contains 15 residues. The CDR3 DNA sequence: TGTGCCAGTAGTCCTAGGACAGGAGTCTCCTACGAGCAGTACTTC. It encodes CASSPRTGVSYEQYF.